This TCR beta chain was sequenced in a study of blood T cells in healthy people across ages. Study findings and constraints: TCR beta diversity per million T cells fell roughly linearly with age. Naive T cell percentage showed a strong correlation with the diversity of TCR beta.

The CDR3 covers 18 residues. Trimming removed 0 bases from V and 4 bases from J, with 22 bases in between. Germline CDR1 and CDR2: DFQATT and SNEGSKA (reference sequence). Primers used in a second PCR of roughly 6 to 11 cycles were a sample-barcoded 5' primer and a J-beta primer mix. Each CDR3 protein gets one entry after TCRdb re-called the 5' RACE reads with MiXCR. The sample carries approximately 1,700,000 distinct CDR3 sequences, about two fifths recorded once. Remarks on this clonotype: Its antigen is unknown.

The clonotype comes from a human donor in good health. This sequence joins TRBV20-1 and TRBJ2-1; D may be TRBD2 (7 bases). The sequenced sample consisted of blood. This chain's CDR3 is CSARDRGEGVRNYNEQFF. The CDR3 region has the DNA TGCAGTGCTAGAGATAGGGGGGAGGGGGTAAGAAATTACAATGAGCAGTTCTTC.